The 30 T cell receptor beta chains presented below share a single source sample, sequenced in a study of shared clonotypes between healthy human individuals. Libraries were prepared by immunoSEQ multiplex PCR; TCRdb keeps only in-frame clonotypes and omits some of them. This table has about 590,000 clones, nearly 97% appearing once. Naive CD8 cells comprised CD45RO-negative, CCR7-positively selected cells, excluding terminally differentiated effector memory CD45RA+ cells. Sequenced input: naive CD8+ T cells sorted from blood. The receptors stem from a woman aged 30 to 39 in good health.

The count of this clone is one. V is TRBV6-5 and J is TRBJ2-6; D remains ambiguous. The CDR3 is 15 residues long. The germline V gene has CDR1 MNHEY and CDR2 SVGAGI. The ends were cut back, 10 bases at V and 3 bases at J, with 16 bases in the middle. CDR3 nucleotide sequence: TGTGCCACTTCACGTCAACTTGGTGGGGCCAACGTCCTGACTTTC. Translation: CATSRQLGGANVLTF.

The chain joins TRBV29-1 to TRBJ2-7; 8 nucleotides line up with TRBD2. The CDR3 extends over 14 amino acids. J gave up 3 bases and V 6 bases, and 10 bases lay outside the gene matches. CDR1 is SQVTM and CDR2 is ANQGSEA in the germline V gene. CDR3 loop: CSVRSGSGDYEQYF. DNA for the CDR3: TGCAGCGTCAGGAGCGGGAGTGGGGACTACGAGCAGTACTTC.

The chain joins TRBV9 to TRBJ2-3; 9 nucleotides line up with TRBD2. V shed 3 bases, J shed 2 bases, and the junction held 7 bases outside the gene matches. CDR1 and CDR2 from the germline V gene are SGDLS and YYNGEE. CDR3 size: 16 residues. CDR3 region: CASSATTSGYTDTQYF. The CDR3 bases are TGTGCCAGCAGCGCGACGACTAGCGGATACACAGATACGCAGTATTTT.

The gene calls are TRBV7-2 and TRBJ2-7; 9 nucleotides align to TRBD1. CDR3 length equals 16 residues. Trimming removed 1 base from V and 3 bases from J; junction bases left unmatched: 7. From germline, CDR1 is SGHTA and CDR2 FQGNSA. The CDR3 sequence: CASSLGGQGGVYEQYF. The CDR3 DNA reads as TGTGCCAGCAGCTTAGGGGGACAGGGTGGCGTCTACGAGCAGTACTTC.

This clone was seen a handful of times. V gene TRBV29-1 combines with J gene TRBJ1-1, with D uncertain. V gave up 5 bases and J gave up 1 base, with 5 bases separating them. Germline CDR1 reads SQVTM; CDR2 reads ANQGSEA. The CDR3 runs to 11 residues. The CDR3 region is CSVRQNTEAFF. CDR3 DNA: TGCAGCGTTCGACAGAACACTGAAGCTTTCTTT.

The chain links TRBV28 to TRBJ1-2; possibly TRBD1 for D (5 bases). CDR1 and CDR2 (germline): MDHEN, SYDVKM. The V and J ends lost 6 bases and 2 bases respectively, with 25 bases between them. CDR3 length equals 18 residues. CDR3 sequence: CASSYNLGDSPPNYGYTF. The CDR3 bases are TGTGCCAGCAGCTATAATTTAGGGGATTCCCCCCCAAACTATGGCTACACCTTC.

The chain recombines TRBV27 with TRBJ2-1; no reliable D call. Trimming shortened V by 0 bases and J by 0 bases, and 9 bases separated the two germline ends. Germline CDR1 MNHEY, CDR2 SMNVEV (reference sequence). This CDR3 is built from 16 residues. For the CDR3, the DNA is TGTGCCAGCAGTTTATCGGTCGGAAGCTCCTACAATGAGCAGTTCTTC. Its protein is CASSLSVGSSYNEQFF.

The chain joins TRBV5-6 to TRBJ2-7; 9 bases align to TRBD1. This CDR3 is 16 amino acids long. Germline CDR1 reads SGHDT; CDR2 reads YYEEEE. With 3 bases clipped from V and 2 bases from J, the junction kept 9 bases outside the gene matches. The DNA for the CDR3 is TGTGCCAGCAGCTGGGCCCCGGGACAGGGAACCTACGAGCAGTACTTC. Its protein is CASSWAPGQGTYEQYF.

CDR3 nucleotides: TGCGCCAGCAGCCAAGCAGCGGGAGGGCACGAGCAGTACTTC. Its translation is CASSQAAGGHEQYF. This chain connects TRBV4-1 to TRBJ2-7; 10 bases line up with TRBD2. The CDR3 spans 14 residues. Germline assignment: CDR1 MGHRA and CDR2 YSYEKL. V lost 1 base, J lost 5 bases, and 2 bases stayed unmatched.

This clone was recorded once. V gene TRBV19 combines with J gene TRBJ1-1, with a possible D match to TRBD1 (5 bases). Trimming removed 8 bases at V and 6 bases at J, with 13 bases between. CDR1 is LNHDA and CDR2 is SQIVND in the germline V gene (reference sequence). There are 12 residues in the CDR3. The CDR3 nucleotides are TGTGCCAGTTGGGGGGGTGTCCCTGAAGCTTTCTTT. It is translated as CASWGGVPEAFF.

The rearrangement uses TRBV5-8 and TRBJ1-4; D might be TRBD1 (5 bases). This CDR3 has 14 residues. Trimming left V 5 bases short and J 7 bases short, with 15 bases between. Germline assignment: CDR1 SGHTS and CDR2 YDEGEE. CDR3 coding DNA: TGTGCCAGCAGTTCTAGGGGCGCGAGTGAAAAACTGTTTTTT. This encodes CASSSRGASEKLFF. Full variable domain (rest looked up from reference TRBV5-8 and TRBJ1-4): EAGVTQSPTHLIKTRGQQATLRCSPISGHTSVYWYQQALGLGLQFLLWYDEGEERNRGNFPPRFSGRQFPNYSSELNVNALELEDSALYLCASSSRGASEKLFFGSGTQLSVL.

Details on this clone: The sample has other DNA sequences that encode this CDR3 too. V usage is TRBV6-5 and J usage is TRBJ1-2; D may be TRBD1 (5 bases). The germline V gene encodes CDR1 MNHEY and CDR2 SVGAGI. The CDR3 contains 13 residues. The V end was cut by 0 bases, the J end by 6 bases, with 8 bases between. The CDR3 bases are TGTGCCAGCAGTTACTCGGGAGGGGATGGCTACACCTTC. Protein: CASSYSGGDGYTF.

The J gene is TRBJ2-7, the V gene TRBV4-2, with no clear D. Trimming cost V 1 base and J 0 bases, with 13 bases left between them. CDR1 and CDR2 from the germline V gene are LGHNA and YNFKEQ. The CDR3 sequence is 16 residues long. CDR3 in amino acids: CASSQGIAESSYEQYF. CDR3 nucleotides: TGTGCCAGCAGCCAAGGAATCGCGGAGAGCTCCTACGAGCAGTACTTC.

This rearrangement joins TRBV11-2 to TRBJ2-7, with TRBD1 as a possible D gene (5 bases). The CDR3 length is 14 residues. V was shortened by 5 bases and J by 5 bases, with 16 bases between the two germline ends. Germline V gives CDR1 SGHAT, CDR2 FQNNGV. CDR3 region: CASSPPMTVDEQYF. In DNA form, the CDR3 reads TGTGCCAGCAGCCCCCCCATGACAGTGGACGAGCAGTACTTC. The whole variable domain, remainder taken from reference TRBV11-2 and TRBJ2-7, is EAGVAQSPRYKIIEKRQSVAFWCNPISGHATLYWYQQILGQGPKLLIQFQNNGVVDDSQLPKDRFSAERLKGVDSTLKIQPAKLEDSAVYLCASSPPMTVDEQYFGPGTRLTVT.

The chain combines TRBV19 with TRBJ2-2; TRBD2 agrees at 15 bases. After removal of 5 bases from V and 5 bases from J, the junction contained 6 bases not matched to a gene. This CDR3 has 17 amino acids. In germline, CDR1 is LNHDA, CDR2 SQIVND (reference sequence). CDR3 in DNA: TGTGCCAGTAGTGGGACTAGCGGGAGGAGCTGGACCGGGGAGCTGTTTTTT. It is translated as CASSGTSGRSWTGELFF.

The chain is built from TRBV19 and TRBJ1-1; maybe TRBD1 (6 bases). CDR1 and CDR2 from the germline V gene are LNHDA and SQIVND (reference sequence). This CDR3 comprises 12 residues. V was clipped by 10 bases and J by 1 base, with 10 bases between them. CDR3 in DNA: TGTGCCATATCGACAGGGAACACTGAAGCTTTCTTT. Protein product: CAISTGNTEAFF.

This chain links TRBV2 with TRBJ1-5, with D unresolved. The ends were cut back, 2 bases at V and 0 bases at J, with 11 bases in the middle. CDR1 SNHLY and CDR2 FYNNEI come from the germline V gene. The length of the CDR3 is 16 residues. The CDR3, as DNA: TGTGCCAGCAGTGAATGGGCGGCACATAGCAATCAGCCCCAGCATTTT. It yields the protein CASSEWAAHSNQPQHF.

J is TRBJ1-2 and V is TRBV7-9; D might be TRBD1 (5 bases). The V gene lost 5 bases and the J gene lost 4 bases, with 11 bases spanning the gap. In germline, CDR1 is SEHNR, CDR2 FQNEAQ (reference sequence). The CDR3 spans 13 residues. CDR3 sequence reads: CASSNRDGYGYTF. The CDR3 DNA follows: TGTGCCAGCAGCAACCGGGACGGCTATGGCTACACCTTC.

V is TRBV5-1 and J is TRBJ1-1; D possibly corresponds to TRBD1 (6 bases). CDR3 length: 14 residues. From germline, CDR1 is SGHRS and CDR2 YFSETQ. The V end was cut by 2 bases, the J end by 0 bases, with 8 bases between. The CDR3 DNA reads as TGCGCCAGCAGCTTAACAGGGCTGAACACTGAAGCTTTCTTT. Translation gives CASSLTGLNTEAFF.

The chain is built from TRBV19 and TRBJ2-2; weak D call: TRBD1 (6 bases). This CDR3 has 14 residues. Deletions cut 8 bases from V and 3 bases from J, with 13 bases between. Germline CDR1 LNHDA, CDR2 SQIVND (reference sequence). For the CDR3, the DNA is TGTGCCAGTCATTCGGACAGTTACACCGGGGAGCTGTTTTTT. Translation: CASHSDSYTGELFF.

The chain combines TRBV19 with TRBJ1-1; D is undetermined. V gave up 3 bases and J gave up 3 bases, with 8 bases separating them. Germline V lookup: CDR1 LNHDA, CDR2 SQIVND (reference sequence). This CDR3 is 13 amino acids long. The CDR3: CASSIYQDTEAFF. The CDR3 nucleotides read TGTGCCAGTAGTATTTACCAAGACACTGAAGCTTTCTTT.

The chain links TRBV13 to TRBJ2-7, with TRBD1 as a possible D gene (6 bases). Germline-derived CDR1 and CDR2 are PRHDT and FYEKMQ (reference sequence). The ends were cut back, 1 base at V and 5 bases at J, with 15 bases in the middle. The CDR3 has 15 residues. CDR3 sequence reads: CASSLVLQGTHEQYF. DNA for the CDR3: TGTGCCAGCAGCTTAGTTTTACAGGGTACACACGAGCAGTACTTC.

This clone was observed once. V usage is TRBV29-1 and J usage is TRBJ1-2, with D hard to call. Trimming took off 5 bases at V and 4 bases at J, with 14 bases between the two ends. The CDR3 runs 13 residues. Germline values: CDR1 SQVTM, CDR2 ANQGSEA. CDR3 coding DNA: TGCAGCGTTTATCTCGGAAACCTCTATGGCTACACCTTC. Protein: CSVYLGNLYGYTF. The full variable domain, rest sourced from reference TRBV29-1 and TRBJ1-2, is SAVISQKPSRDICQRGTSLTIQCQVDSQVTMMFWYRQQPGQSLTLIATANQGSEATYESGFVIDKFPISRPNLTFSTLTVSNMSPEDSSIYLCSVYLGNLYGYTFGSGTRLTVV.

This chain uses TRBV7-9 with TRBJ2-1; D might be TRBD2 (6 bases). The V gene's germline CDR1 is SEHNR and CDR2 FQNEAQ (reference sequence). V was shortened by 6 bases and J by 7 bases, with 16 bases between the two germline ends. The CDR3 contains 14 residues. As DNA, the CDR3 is TGTGCCAGCAGTGTCGGGCTGGGGGGAAATGAGCAGTTCTTC. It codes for CASSVGLGGNEQFF.

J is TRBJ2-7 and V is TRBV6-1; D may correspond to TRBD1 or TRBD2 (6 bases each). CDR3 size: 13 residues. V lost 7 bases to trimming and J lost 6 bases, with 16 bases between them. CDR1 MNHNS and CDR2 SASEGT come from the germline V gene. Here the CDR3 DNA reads TGTGCCAGCATGTTACTAGAGGGGGGCGAGCAGTACTTC. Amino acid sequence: CASMLLEGGEQYF.

The CDR3, as DNA: TGTGCCAGTAGTCCGTTTGCTACCTACGAGCAGTACTTC. Its protein product is CASSPFATYEQYF. This chain joins TRBV19 and TRBJ2-7, with D unclear. Trimming shortened V by 5 bases and J by 2 bases, and 10 bases separated the two germline ends. The V gene's germline CDR1 is LNHDA and CDR2 SQIVND (reference sequence). The CDR3 has 13 residues.

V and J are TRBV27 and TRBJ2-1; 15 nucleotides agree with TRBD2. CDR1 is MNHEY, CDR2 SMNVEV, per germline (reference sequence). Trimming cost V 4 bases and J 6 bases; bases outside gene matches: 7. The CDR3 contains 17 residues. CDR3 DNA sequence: TGTGCCAGCAGTTCGCAGGGACTAGCGGGAGGCCCCAATGAGCAGTTCTTC. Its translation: CASSSQGLAGGPNEQFF.

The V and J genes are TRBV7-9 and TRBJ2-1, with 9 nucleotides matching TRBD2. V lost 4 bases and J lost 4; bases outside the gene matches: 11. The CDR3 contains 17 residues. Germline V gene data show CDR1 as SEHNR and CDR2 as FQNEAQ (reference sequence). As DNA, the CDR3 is TGTGCCAGCAGCTCTGGCTTGGCGGGAGGGTTATACAATGAGCAGTTCTTC. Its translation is CASSSGLAGGLYNEQFF.

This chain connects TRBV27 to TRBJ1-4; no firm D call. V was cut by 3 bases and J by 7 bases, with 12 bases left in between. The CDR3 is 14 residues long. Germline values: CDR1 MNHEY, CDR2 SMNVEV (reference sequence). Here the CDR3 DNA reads TGTGCCAGCAGTTTCGTGCCGGGAACTGAAAAACTGTTTTTT. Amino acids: CASSFVPGTEKLFF.

CDR3 in amino acids: CASSQEVGRGLADWGDTQYF. In nucleotides, the CDR3 is TGTGCCAGCAGCCAAGAGGTTGGAAGAGGACTAGCGGATTGGGGAGATACGCAGTATTTT. V usage is TRBV4-2 and J usage is TRBJ2-3, with 10 bases identical to TRBD2. The CDR3 extends over 20 amino acids. Trimming removed 0 bases from V and 5 bases from J; junction bases left unmatched: 17. Looked up from germline, CDR1 is LGHNA and CDR2 is YNFKEQ.